The 32 T cell receptor beta chains below were found in one sample sequenced in a study of blood T cell repertoires in COVID-19. Sequencing used immunoSEQ multiplex PCR; TCRdb keeps in-frame clones, though not all of them. The top ten clones hold less than 3% of a sample with about 69,000 clones, about 85% of them seen once. The sequenced material came from peripheral blood. The source of these receptors is a man aged 80 or over with acute or convalescent COVID-19.

In its sample, this clone was seen a few times. V usage is TRBV2 and J usage is TRBJ1-2; TRBD1 agrees at 9 bases. Germline CDR1 reads SNHLY; CDR2 reads FYNNEI. This CDR3 comprises 15 residues. V was pared by 6 bases and J by 5 bases, with 10 bases of the junction left unmatched. CDR3 residues: CASSPTGGGGYGYTF. The CDR3 DNA reads TGTGCCAGCAGCCCAACAGGGGGCGGTGGGTATGGCTACACCTTC.

The chain recombines TRBV24-1 with TRBJ1-2; 8 bases are shared with TRBD1. CDR3 size: 15 residues. Germline CDR1 is KGHDR and CDR2 is SFDVKD. Trimming at V came to 3 bases and at J to 3 bases, leaving 5 bases not matched to a gene. The CDR3: CATSDPLTGDYGYTF. CDR3 sequence (DNA): TGTGCCACCAGTGATCCATTGACAGGGGACTATGGCTACACCTTC.

The rearrangement uses TRBV28 and TRBJ2-3; possible D gene TRBD2, 5 bases. CDR3 size: 14 residues. Trimming took 3 bases from V and 9 from J, leaving 16 bases between them. Germline V CDR1 and CDR2: MDHEN, SYDVKM. The CDR3 DNA sequence: TGTGCCAGCAGTTTTGTGGCCGGACTGGGGACGCAGTATTTT. Translating gives CASSFVAGLGTQYF.

The chain employs TRBV9 and TRBJ2-1, with 7 bases that match TRBD2. Germline CDR1 reads SGDLS; CDR2 reads YYNGEE. The CDR3 covers 16 residues. J was trimmed by 0 bases and V by 4 bases; bases with no gene match: 7. The CDR3 region is CASSTSGVSSYNEQFF. The CDR3 bases are TGTGCCAGCAGCACGAGCGGGGTAAGCTCCTACAATGAGCAGTTCTTC.

V is TRBV6-2 or TRBV6-3 and J is TRBJ2-7; D is unclear. Germline V gives CDR1 MNHEY, CDR2 SVGEGT. This CDR3 region has 11 residues. The V end lost 5 bases, the J end lost 9 bases, and 11 bases lay between the germline ends. CDR3 coding DNA: TGTGCCAGCAGTCCCCGACACGGGCAGTACTTC. This sequence encodes CASSPRHGQYF.

A remark on this clone: The sample contains more than one DNA sequence encoding this CDR3. The gene calls are TRBV24-1 and TRBJ1-2; TRBD1 matches 11 bases. The CDR3 has 15 residues. Trimming at V came to 4 bases and at J to 8 bases, leaving 8 bases not matched to a gene. Germline V CDR1 and CDR2: KGHDR, SFDVKD. Here the CDR3 reads CATSDPGQGAFGYTF. As DNA, the CDR3 is TGTGCCACCAGTGACCCCGGACAGGGGGCGTTCGGCTACACCTTC.

This clone has just one count. The chain employs TRBV10-2 and TRBJ2-5; tentative D call: TRBD1 (5 bases). Trimming shortened V by 7 bases and J by 5 bases, and 17 bases separated the two germline ends. Germline loops: CDR1 WSHSY, CDR2 SAAADI. The CDR3 extends over 14 amino acids. The CDR3 DNA reads TGCGCCAGCACCCGTCAGGGCCTAATCGAGACCCAGTACTTC. This translates into CASTRQGLIETQYF.

The chain is built from TRBV28 and TRBJ1-1; TRBD1 matches at 8 bases. The germline V gene has CDR1 MDHEN and CDR2 SYDVKM. The CDR3 runs to 15 residues. The junction had 6 bases not matched to a gene; V was cut back by 5 bases and J by 1 base. This CDR3 is CASSTEGTGNTEAFF. Here the CDR3 DNA reads TGTGCCAGCAGTACAGAGGGGACAGGGAACACTGAAGCTTTCTTT.

CDR3 DNA: TGCAGCGTTTTACAGGGGCCCGAAGCTTTCTTT. This sequence encodes CSVLQGPEAFF. The chain recombines TRBV29-1 with TRBJ1-1; the match to TRBD1 covers 7 bases. Germline values: CDR1 SQVTM, CDR2 ANQGSEA. J lost 8 bases, V lost 5 bases, and 5 bases had no gene match. This CDR3 region has 11 residues.

In its sample, this clone was seen a few times. The chain uses TRBV5-6 and TRBJ2-2; 8 nucleotides agree with TRBD1. This CDR3 comprises 16 residues. Germline loops: CDR1 SGHDT, CDR2 YYEEEE. J lost 6 bases, V lost 2 bases, and 9 bases had no gene match. As DNA, the CDR3 is TGTGCCAGCAGCTTCCGGACAGGGAGTGTTGCCGGGGAGCTGTTTTTT. Its translation: CASSFRTGSVAGELFF.

The rearrangement links TRBV5-5 to TRBJ1-1; unclear D gene. Germline V gives CDR1 SGHKS, CDR2 YYEKEE (reference sequence). Trimming pared 0 bases from V and 1 base from J, leaving 13 bases between. This CDR3 region has 16 residues. CDR3 sequence: CASSLGHRTPNTEAFF. In DNA form, the CDR3 reads TGTGCCAGCAGCTTGGGGCATCGAACCCCGAACACTGAAGCTTTCTTT.

Details on this clone: Within the sample, other DNA sequences also encode this same CDR3. J is TRBJ1-1 and V is TRBV27, with D unclear. Germline assignment: CDR1 MNHEY and CDR2 SMNVEV (reference sequence). Trimming took 0 bases from V and 1 from J, leaving 3 bases between them. There are 13 residues in the CDR3. CDR3: CASSLSRNTEAFF. CDR3 coding DNA: TGTGCCAGCAGTTTATCTCGGAACACTGAAGCTTTCTTT.

The V call is TRBV20-1, the J call TRBJ1-2, with D perhaps matching TRBD1 (5 bases). Trimming pared 1 base from V and 10 bases from J, leaving 10 bases between. The CDR3 is 11 amino acids. Per germline, CDR1 DFQATT and CDR2 SNEGSKA (reference sequence). The CDR3 spells CSARGSGHYTF. Written as DNA, the CDR3 is TGCAGTGCTAGAGGATCCGGACACTACACCTTC.

With regard to this clone: One end of the junction is discordant with germline, which a read error may explain. This chain joins TRBV6-1 and TRBJ1-6; D perhaps matches TRBD1 (5 bases). Germline lookup yields CDR1 MNHNS and CDR2 SASEGT. This CDR3 is built from 14 residues. DNA for the CDR3: TGTGCCAGCAGCGAAGGGCAGGGTAATTCACCCCTCCACTTT. Protein: CASSEGQGNSPLHF.

The V gene is TRBV19, the J gene TRBJ1-1; 8 bases map to TRBD1. The CDR3 has 15 residues. Losses at the gene ends were 4 bases for V and 5 bases for J; bases not matched to a gene: 9. CDR1 is LNHDA and CDR2 is SQIVND in the germline V gene (reference sequence). The chain's CDR3 is CASSTGQGRFTEAFF. CDR3 DNA: TGTGCCAGTAGTACCGGACAGGGCAGATTTACTGAAGCTTTCTTT.

The rearrangement uses TRBV6-5 and TRBJ2-1; D may be TRBD2 (5 bases). V lost 11 bases to trimming and J lost 5 bases, with 13 bases between them. The CDR3 totals 12 residues. Germline CDR1 and CDR2: MNHEY and SVGAGI. The CDR3 loop reads CAVGRVNNEQFF. The CDR3 coding sequence is TGTGCCGTCGGGCGGGTCAACAATGAGCAGTTCTTC.

The chain joins TRBV7-2 to TRBJ2-7, with 12 nucleotides matching TRBD1. The CDR3 loop spans 15 amino acids. The germline V gene encodes CDR1 SGHTA and CDR2 FQGNSA. V was clipped by 1 base and J by 6 bases; unmatched bases: 4. Here the CDR3 DNA reads TGTGCCAGCAGCTTAGGTGGGACAGGGGGCTCCGAGCAGTACTTC. Translated: CASSLGGTGGSEQYF.

V gene TRBV19 combines with J gene TRBJ2-2, with TRBD2 identical over 11 bases. CDR1 and CDR2 (germline): LNHDA, SQIVND (reference sequence). With 3 bases clipped from V and 1 base from J, the junction kept 10 bases outside the gene matches. CDR3 length: 19 amino acids. The DNA for the CDR3 is TGTGCCAGTAGTATCTCGCTAGCGGGAGGTCTTATGAACACCGGGGAGCTGTTTTTT. It specifies CASSISLAGGLMNTGELFF.

This clone occurred a few times. This chain uses TRBV11-3 with TRBJ2-5; tentatively, D is TRBD1 (6 bases). The CDR3 totals 14 residues. Germline-derived CDR1 and CDR2 are SGHNT and YENEEA. The V gene lost 4 bases and the J gene lost 4 bases, with 13 bases spanning the gap. CDR3: CASSSRDIRETQYF. In DNA, the CDR3 is TGTGCCAGCAGCTCACGGGACATTAGAGAGACCCAGTACTTC. Full variable domain (outside the CDR3, taken from reference TRBV11-3 and TRBJ2-5): EAGVVQSPRYKIIEKKQPVAFWCNPISGHNTLYWYLQNLGQGPELLIRYENEEAVDDSQLPKDRFSAERLKGVDSTLKIQPAELGDSAVYLCASSSRDIRETQYFGPGTRLLVL.

The chain is built from TRBV5-1 and TRBJ2-7; D is unclear. The CDR3 is 15 amino acids. Germline CDR1 and CDR2: SGHRS and YFSETQ. Between the trimmed V and J ends, which lost 0 bases and 0 bases, there was a span of 10 bases. The CDR3 DNA follows: TGCGCCAGCAGCTTGGTGGGCAGGTTCTCCTACGAGCAGTACTTC. Its translation: CASSLVGRFSYEQYF. The complete variable domain, with remaining parts taken from reference TRBV5-1 and TRBJ2-7, reads KAGVTQTPRYLIKTRGQQVTLSCSPISGHRSVSWYQQTPGQGLQFLFEYFSETQRNKGNFPGRFSGRQFSNSRSEMNVSTLELGDSALYLCASSLVGRFSYEQYFGPGTRLTVT.

The chain uses TRBV5-1 and TRBJ2-7, with 10 bases identical to TRBD2. Trimming removed 1 base from V and 3 bases from J; junction bases left unmatched: 1. CDR3 length: 14 residues. Germline CDR1 is SGHRS and CDR2 is YFSETQ. The CDR3 DNA reads TGCGCCAGCAGCTTGACTAGCGGGAACTACGAGCAGTACTTC. Its translation is CASSLTSGNYEQYF.

This clone was seen once. The rearrangement uses TRBV27 and TRBJ2-1, with D maybe TRBD2 (6 bases). Trimming shortened V by 5 bases and J by 4 bases, and 9 bases separated the two germline ends. The germline V gene has CDR1 MNHEY and CDR2 SMNVEV (reference sequence). The CDR3 has 13 amino acids. The CDR3 loop reads CASSPGLYNEQFF. Here the CDR3 DNA reads TGTGCCAGCAGTCCGGGACTTTACAATGAGCAGTTCTTC.

The rearrangement joins TRBV11-2 to TRBJ2-1; 7 bases are shared with TRBD2. Looked up from germline, CDR1 is SGHAT and CDR2 is FQNNGV. V was clipped by 3 bases and J by 4 bases; unmatched bases: 6. The CDR3 is 15 amino acids. CDR3 DNA: TGTGCCAGCAGCTTGTCGTCTAGCGGTTACAATGAGCAGTTCTTC. It is translated as CASSLSSSGYNEQFF.

V is TRBV24-1 and J is TRBJ2-1, with D maybe TRBD1 (5 bases). V gave up 1 base and J gave up 3 bases, with 6 bases separating them. Germline loops: CDR1 KGHDR, CDR2 SFDVKD. This CDR3 comprises 14 residues. The CDR3 sequence: CATSDFRVYNEQFF. As DNA, the CDR3 is TGTGCCACCAGTGATTTCAGGGTCTACAATGAGCAGTTCTTC.

The chain employs TRBV19 and TRBJ1-1; D gene ambiguous. The germline V gene has CDR1 LNHDA and CDR2 SQIVND (reference sequence). The CDR3 sequence is 14 residues long. V was shortened by 7 bases and J by 4 bases, with 16 bases between the two germline ends. In nucleotides, the CDR3 is TGTGCCAGTAACGACCCAAGCAGAGGCACTGAAGCTTTCTTT. As protein: CASNDPSRGTEAFF.

The rearrangement uses TRBV7-9 and TRBJ1-2; TRBD1 matches 11 bases. The J segment lost 6 bases and the V segment lost 4 bases, leaving 7 bases of the junction unmatched. The germline CDR1 and CDR2 sequences are SEHNR and FQNEAQ (reference sequence). CDR3 size: 15 residues. CDR3 sequence (DNA): TGTGCCAGCAGCTCCTCCGGGACAGGGGGGAATGGCTACACCTTC. Translating it yields CASSSSGTGGNGYTF.

This chain's CDR3 is CASSLLTSGSNEQFF. The CDR3 DNA reads as TGTGCCAGCAGCTTGTTGACTAGCGGGAGTAATGAGCAGTTCTTC. The rearrangement uses TRBV7-2 and TRBJ2-1, with 12 positions matching TRBD2. The trim removed 3 bases at V and 7 bases at J, leaving 4 bases unmatched. The CDR3 is made up of 15 amino acids. Germline-derived CDR1 and CDR2 are SGHTA and FQGNSA. Full variable domain (missing parts from reference TRBV7-2 and TRBJ2-1): GAGVSQSPSNKVTEKGKDVELRCDPISGHTALYWYRQSLGQGLEFLIYFQGNSAPDKSGLPSDRFSAERTGGSVSTLTIQRTQQEDSAVYLCASSLLTSGSNEQFFGPGTRLTVL.

The chain employs TRBV19 and TRBJ2-3; 8 bases are a match to TRBD2. Trimming took 5 bases from V and 7 from J; bases not matched to a gene: 8. There are 14 residues in the CDR3. CDR1 is LNHDA, CDR2 SQIVND, per germline (reference sequence). The CDR3 region has the DNA TGTGCCAGTAGTCTTAACGGGGGGGTGAATACGCAGTATTTT. Its protein is CASSLNGGVNTQYF. The whole variable domain, filled in from reference TRBV19 and TRBJ2-3, reads DGGITQSPKYLFRKEGQNVTLSCEQNLNHDAMYWYRQDPGQGLRLIYYSQIVNDFQKGDIAEGYSVSREKKESFPLTVTSAQKNPTAFYLCASSLNGGVNTQYFGPGTRLTVL.

This rearrangement joins TRBV14 to TRBJ2-5, with D perhaps TRBD2 (5 bases). Germline lookup yields CDR1 SGHDN and CDR2 FVKESK. V gave up 5 bases and J gave up 2 bases, with 15 bases separating them. The CDR3 contains 15 residues. CDR3 protein: CASSDRRGSQETQYF. DNA of the CDR3: TGTGCCAGCAGCGATCGGAGAGGGTCTCAAGAGACCCAGTACTTC. Full variable domain (rest looked up from reference TRBV14 and TRBJ2-5): EAGVTQFPSHSVIEKGQTVTLRCDPISGHDNLYWYRRVMGKEIKFLLHFVKESKQDESGMPNNRFLAERTGGTYSTLKVQPAELEDSGVYFCASSDRRGSQETQYFGPGTRLLVL.

The genes are TRBV6-5 and TRBJ1-5; D not certain. This CDR3 region has 12 residues. The V end lost 9 bases, the J end lost 4 bases, and 10 bases lay between the germline ends. Looked up from germline, CDR1 is MNHEY and CDR2 is SVGAGI. As DNA, the CDR3 is TGTGCCAGTCGAGACGGGAATCAGCCCCAGCATTTT. Translation: CASRDGNQPQHF.

The rearrangement links TRBV4-1 to TRBJ1-2; a possible D gene is TRBD1 (6 bases). The CDR3 loop spans 14 amino acids. With 5 bases removed from V and 5 bases from J, the gap between germline ends came to 15 bases. Germline CDR1 reads MGHRA; CDR2 reads YSYEKL. Here the CDR3 DNA reads TGCGCCAGCAGCTACCGGGACACCTTTTATGGCTACACCTTC. Residues: CASSYRDTFYGYTF.

This chain joins TRBV24-1 and TRBJ1-5; TRBD1 is a possible D gene (6 bases). In germline, CDR1 is KGHDR, CDR2 SFDVKD. Trimming removed 5 bases from V and 2 bases from J, with 12 bases in between. The CDR3 has 15 amino acids. CDR3 protein: CATSVGPGGNQPQHF. The CDR3 nucleotides read TGTGCCACCAGTGTTGGGCCAGGGGGCAATCAGCCCCAGCATTTT.